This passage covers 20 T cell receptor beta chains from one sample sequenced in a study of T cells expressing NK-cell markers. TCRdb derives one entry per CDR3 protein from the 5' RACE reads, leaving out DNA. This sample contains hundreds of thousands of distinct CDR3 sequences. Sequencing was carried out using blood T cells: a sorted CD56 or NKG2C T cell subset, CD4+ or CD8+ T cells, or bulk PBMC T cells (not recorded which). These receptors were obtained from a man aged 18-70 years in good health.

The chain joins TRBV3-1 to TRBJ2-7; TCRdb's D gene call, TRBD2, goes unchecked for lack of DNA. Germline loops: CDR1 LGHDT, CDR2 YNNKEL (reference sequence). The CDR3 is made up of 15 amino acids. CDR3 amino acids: CASSLLAGGHYEQYF.

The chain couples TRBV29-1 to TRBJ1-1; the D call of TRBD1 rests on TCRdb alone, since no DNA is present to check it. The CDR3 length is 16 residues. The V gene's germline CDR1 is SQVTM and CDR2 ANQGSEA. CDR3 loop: CSVVTTGKVGNTEAFF.

CDR3: CASSQVSQGVGGELFF. The rearrangement links TRBV3-1 to TRBJ2-2; TCRdb calls TRBD1, which cannot be checked without DNA. In germline, CDR1 is LGHDT, CDR2 YNNKEL (reference sequence). The CDR3 totals 16 residues.

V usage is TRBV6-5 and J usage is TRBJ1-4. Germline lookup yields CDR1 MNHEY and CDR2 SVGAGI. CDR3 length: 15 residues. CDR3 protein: CASSYSRHQNEKLFF.

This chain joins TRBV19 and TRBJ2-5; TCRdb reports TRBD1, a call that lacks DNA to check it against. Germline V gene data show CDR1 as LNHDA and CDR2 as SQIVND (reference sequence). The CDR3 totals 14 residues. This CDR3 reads CASSHGQGGETQYF.

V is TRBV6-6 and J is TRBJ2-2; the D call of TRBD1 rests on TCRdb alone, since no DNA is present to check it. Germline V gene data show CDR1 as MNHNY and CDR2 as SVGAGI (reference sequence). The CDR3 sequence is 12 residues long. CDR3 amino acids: CASNPLTGELFF.

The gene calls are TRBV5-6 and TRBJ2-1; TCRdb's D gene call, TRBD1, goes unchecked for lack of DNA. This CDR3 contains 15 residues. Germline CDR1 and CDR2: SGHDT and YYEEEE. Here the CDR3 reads CASSLWGQGGHEQFF.

CDR3 amino acids: CASSGGTSGDEQFF. The V gene is TRBV6-1, the J gene TRBJ2-1; the D call of TRBD2 rests on TCRdb alone, since no DNA is present to check it. Germline values: CDR1 MNHNS, CDR2 SASEGT. The CDR3 contains 14 residues.

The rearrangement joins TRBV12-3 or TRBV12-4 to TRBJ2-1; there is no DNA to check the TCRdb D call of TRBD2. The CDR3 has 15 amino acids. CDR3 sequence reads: CASNGAQSSYNEQFF.

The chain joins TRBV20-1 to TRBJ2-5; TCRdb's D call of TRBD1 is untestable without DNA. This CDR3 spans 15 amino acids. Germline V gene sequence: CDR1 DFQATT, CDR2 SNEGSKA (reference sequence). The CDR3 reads CSARGAGASGGAQYF.

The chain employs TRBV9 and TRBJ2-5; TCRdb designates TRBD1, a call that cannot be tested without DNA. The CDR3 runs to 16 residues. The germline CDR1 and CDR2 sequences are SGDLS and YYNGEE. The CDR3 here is CASSVNGRGDIETQYF.

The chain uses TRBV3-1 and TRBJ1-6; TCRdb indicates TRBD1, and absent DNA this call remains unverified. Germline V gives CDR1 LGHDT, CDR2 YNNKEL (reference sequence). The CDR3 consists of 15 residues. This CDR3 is CASRQTGGGNSPLHF.

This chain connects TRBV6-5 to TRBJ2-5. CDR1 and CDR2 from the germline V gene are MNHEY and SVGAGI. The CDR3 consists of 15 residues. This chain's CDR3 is CASSYSHQLQETQYF.

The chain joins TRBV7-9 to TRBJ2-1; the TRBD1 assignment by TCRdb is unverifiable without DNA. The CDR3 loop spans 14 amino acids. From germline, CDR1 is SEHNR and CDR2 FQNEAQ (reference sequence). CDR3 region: CASSSFRGWGEQFF.

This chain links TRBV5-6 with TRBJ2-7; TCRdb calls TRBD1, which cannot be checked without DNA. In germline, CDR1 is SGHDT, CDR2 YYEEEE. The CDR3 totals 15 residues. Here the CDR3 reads CASSSTGTGFFEQYF. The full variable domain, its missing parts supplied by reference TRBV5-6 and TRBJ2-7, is DAGVTQSPTHLIKTRGQQVTLRCSPKSGHDTVSWYQQALGQGPQFIFQYYEEEERQRGNFPDRFSGHQFPNYSSELNVNALLLGDSALYLCASSSTGTGFFEQYFGPGTRLTVT.

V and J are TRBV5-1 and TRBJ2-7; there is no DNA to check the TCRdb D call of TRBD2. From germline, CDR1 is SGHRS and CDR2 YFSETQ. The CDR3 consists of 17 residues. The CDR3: CASSPGLAGGYSDEQYF. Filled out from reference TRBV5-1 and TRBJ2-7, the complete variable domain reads KAGVTQTPRYLIKTRGQQVTLSCSPISGHRSVSWYQQTPGQGLQFLFEYFSETQRNKGNFPGRFSGRQFSNSRSEMNVSTLELGDSALYLCASSPGLAGGYSDEQYFGPGTRLTVT.

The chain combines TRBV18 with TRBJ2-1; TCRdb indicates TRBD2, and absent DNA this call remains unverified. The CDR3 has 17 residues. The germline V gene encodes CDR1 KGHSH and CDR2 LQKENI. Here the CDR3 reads CASSLLAGESSYNEQFF.

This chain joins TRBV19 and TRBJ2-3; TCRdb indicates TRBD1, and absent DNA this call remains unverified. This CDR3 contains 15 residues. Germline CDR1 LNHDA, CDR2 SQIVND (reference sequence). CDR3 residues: CASSNGMGRTDTQYF.

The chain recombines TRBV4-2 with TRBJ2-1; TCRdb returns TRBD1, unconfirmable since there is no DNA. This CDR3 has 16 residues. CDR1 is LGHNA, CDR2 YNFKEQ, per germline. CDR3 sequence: CASSQAGTGQYNEQFF.

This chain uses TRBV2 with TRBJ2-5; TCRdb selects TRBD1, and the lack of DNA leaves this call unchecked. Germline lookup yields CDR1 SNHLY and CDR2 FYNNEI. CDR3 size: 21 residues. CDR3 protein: CASSEALGVGRMGVSVETQYF.